A selection of T cell receptor beta chains follows, all from one sample in a study of shared clonotypes between healthy human individuals. Clones were sequenced by immunoSEQ multiplex PCR, and TCRdb holds only the in-frame ones, with some missing. The sample holds 600,000 to 750,000 clones, 60% to 80% seen once. Sequenced material: memory CD4+ T cells sorted from blood. All receptors come from a woman aged 25-40 years in good health. Both conserved end residues are part of each CDR3. The D gene is left open where the match is weak. Expanded clones are given a class, and other clones once, few, many or no size at all.

V	D	size	J	DNA	CDR3
TRBV5-1	TRBD1	NA	TRBJ2-1	TGCGCCAGCAGCTTGGGACAGGGGAACAATGAGCAGTTCTTC	CASSLGQGNNEQFF
TRBV11-2	NA	NA	TRBJ1-6	TGTGCCAGCAGCTTAGCGGGGTATTCACCCCTCCACTTT	CASSLAGYSPLHF
TRBV5-1	TRBD1	many	TRBJ1-1	TGCGCCAGCAGCTTTCAGGGGGCTCAAACTGAAGCTTTCTTT	CASSFQGAQTEAFF
TRBV19	TRBD2	few	TRBJ2-7	TGTGCCAGTAGTAGGACTAGCGGGAGGTACGAGCAGTACTTC	CASSRTSGRYEQYF
TRBV7-9	TRBD2	NA	TRBJ2-1	TGTGCCAGCAGCTTGGGTGCGGGGGTCTCCTACAATGAGCAGTTCTTC	CASSLGAGVSYNEQFF
TRBV14	NA	NA	TRBJ2-2	TGTGCCAGCAGTTCGAACCACAACTATAACACCGGGGAGCTGTTTTTT	CASSSNHNYNTGELFF
TRBV29-1	TRBD2	NA	TRBJ2-3	TGCAGCGTTGAAGGCGGGAGTGGATTAGATACGCAGTATTTT	CSVEGGSGLDTQYF
TRBV2	TRBD2	NA	TRBJ2-2	TGTGCCAGCAGGGCGGGGACTAGCGTGGTCACCGGGGAGCTGTTTTTT	CASRAGTSVVTGELFF
TRBV28	NA	NA	TRBJ1-5	TGTGCCAGCAGTCCCCGAACCCTCCGTGAGACACACAATCAGCCCCAGCATTTT	CASSPRTLRETHNQPQHF
TRBV30	NA	NA	TRBJ2-7	TGTGCCTGGAGTGTTAGTAGGGGGTACGAGCAGTACTTC	CAWSVSRGYEQYF
TRBV5-1	TRBD1	NA	TRBJ1-2	TGCGCCAGCAGCTTCCAGGGGGCTGACTATGGCTACACCTTC	CASSFQGADYGYTF
TRBV29-1	NA	NA	TRBJ1-1	TGCAGTTACGGGCCAAGGGACACTGAAGCTTTCTTT	CSYGPRDTEAFF
TRBV27	TRBD2	NA	TRBJ2-2	TGTGCCAGCAGTTTCCGACTAGCGGGAGCTACGAAGGACACCGGGGAGCTGTTTTTT	CASSFRLAGATKDTGELFF
TRBV5-1	NA	NA	TRBJ1-4	TGCGCCAGCAGCTTGGTTTCCGGGAGAACAAATGAAAAACTGTTTTTT	CASSLVSGRTNEKLFF
TRBV20-1	NA	once	TRBJ2-7	TGCAGTGCTTACAGGGCCTACGAGCAGTACTTC	CSAYRAYEQYF
TRBV5-4	NA	NA	TRBJ2-7	TGTGCCAGCAGCCCTACAGGCCTCAACTCCTACGAGCAGTACTTC	CASSPTGLNSYEQYF
TRBV28	NA	NA	TRBJ2-7	TGTGCCAGCAGCAACCTAGGGTCCTTATACGAGCAGTACTTC	CASSNLGSLYEQYF
TRBV5-1	TRBD2	NA	TRBJ2-1	TGCGCCAGCAGCTTGGCCATGAGCGGGAGCTCCTACAATGAGCAGTTCTTC	CASSLAMSGSSYNEQFF
TRBV9	TRBD1	NA	TRBJ1-4	TGTGCCAGCAGACGGACAGGGGTCGAAAAACTGTTTTTT	CASRRTGVEKLFF
TRBV5-1	TRBD2	NA	TRBJ2-7	TGCGCCAGCAGCTTGGGACTAGCGGGCGCCATACCCTACGAGCAGTACTTC	CASSLGLAGAIPYEQYF
TRBV5-8	TRBD2	NA	TRBJ2-1	TGTGCCAGCAGCTCTGGACTAGCGGGAAATAATGAGCAGTTCTTC	CASSSGLAGNNEQFF
TRBV5-6	TRBD1	NA	TRBJ1-2	TGTGCCAGCGCCATTGACAGGGGACATGGCTACACCTTC	CASAIDRGHGYTF
TRBV28	TRBD1	NA	TRBJ1-1	TGTGCCAGCAGCACAGGGGGCCGTATGAACACTGAAGCTTTCTTT	CASSTGGRMNTEAFF
TRBV28	TRBD2	NA	TRBJ2-3	TGTGCCAGCAGTACGGGACTAGCGGGACCCGAGCCCGATACGCAGTATTTT	CASSTGLAGPEPDTQYF
TRBV5-1	TRBD2	NA	TRBJ2-1	TGCGCCAGCATGGAGTTTCCGGGACTAGCCTACAATGAGCAGTTCTTC	CASMEFPGLAYNEQFF
TRBV5-5	NA	once	TRBJ2-7	TGTGCCAGCAGCTTGTCCGAGGCACTAGCAGGGGAGCAGTACTTC	CASSLSEALAGEQYF
TRBV5-1	TRBD2	NA	TRBJ2-5	TGCGCCAGCAGCTGGGGGACTATGTCGTGGGAGACCCAGTACTTC	CASSWGTMSWETQYF
TRBV11-2	NA	NA	TRBJ2-2	TGTGCCAGCAGCCCCGGAGGGCTCGGCACCGGGGAGCTGTTTTTT	CASSPGGLGTGELFF
TRBV29-1	NA	many	TRBJ2-3	TGCAGCGTTGGTAAGGGCTCCGCAGATACGCAGTATTTT	CSVGKGSADTQYF
TRBV7-6	TRBD2	NA	TRBJ2-7	TGTGCCAGCAGCAGACAGGGGCGGACTAGCGGGGCCTACGAGCAGTACTTC	CASSRQGRTSGAYEQYF
TRBV9	TRBD1	many	TRBJ2-1	TGTGCCAGCAGCGTAGACACGGCAGGGGGTTACAATGAGCAGTTCTTC	CASSVDTAGGYNEQFF
TRBV4-1	TRBD2	NA	TRBJ2-2	TGCGCCAGCAGCCCTGTGGGACTAGCGGGAGGGCCAAACACCGGGGAGCTGTTTTTT	CASSPVGLAGGPNTGELFF
TRBV15	NA	NA	TRBJ2-1	TGTGCCACCAGCAGAGGACTACCCCCTTCCCAGTTCTTC	CATSRGLPPSQFF
TRBV2	TRBD1	NA	TRBJ2-7	TGTGCCAGCAGTGGCCCAGGGGGCGAGCAGTACTTC	CASSGPGGEQYF
TRBV7-3	NA	NA	TRBJ2-7	TGTGCCAGCAACAATATTGGGGCTAGCTCAGTGACGGAGCAGTACTTC	CASNNIGASSVTEQYF
TRBV6-8	TRBD1	NA	TRBJ1-2	TGTGCCAGCAGCCCCAGGGGGAACTATGGCTACACCTTC	CASSPRGNYGYTF
TRBV6-6	TRBD1	once	TRBJ1-6	TGTGCCAGCAGTTACACCCAGGGGGTTTTGTCACCCCTCCACTTT	CASSYTQGVLSPLHF
TRBV9	NA	NA	TRBJ2-2	TGTGCCAGCAGCTCCCGTTCAGGCACCGGGGAGCTGTTTTTT	CASSSRSGTGELFF
TRBV27	TRBD1	few	TRBJ1-1	TGTGCCACGCGGACAGGGACAATGAACACTGAAGCTTTCTTT	CATRTGTMNTEAFF
TRBV5-1	NA	NA	TRBJ2-2	TGCGCCAGCAGCTCTGTGAAAGACCGGGAGCTGTTTTTT	CASSSVKDRELFF
TRBV28	TRBD2	NA	TRBJ2-2	TGTGCCAGCAGCCCTCAGCGGGATATCGGGGAGCTGTTTTTT	CASSPQRDIGELFF
TRBV28	NA	NA	TRBJ1-1	TGTGCCAGCAGTGGACAGACTGGGGAGACTGAAGCTTTCTTT	CASSGQTGETEAFF
TRBV7-9	TRBD2	NA	TRBJ2-1	TGTGCCAGCAGCTATGGGACTAGCGCAAATGAGCAGTTCTTC	CASSYGTSANEQFF
TRBV6-5	TRBD1	NA	TRBJ2-7	TGTGCCAGCAGGTCAAACCCGGGACAGGGGGAGAAATTC	CASRSNPGQGEKF
TRBV2	NA	NA	TRBJ2-1	TGTGCCAGCAGGGGTAGCCACAGCTCCTACAATGAGCAGTTCTTC	CASRGSHSSYNEQFF
TRBV7-7	NA	NA	TRBJ2-3	TGTGCCAGCAGCTTAGGGCAGAGCACAGATACGCAGTATTTT	CASSLGQSTDTQYF
TRBV25-1	NA	NA	TRBJ2-7	TGTGCCAGCAAGGTACCAAACTCCTACGAGCAGTACTTC	CASKVPNSYEQYF
TRBV7-9	NA	NA	TRBJ1-1	TGTGCCAGCAGCTTAGTGGTGGATACTGAAGCTTTCTTT	CASSLVVDTEAFF
TRBV7-6	NA	NA	TRBJ2-5	TGTGCCAGCAGCTTATCCGGGGGTAGGGAGACCCAGTACTTC	CASSLSGGRETQYF
TRBV2	NA	NA	TRBJ1-1	TGTGCCAGCAGTGTAGAAGGGACCACTGAAGCTTTCTTT	CASSVEGTTEAFF